These 12 T cell receptor beta chains were sequenced from one sample in a study of spatial heterogeneity in lung cancer (dated by TCRdb to the late 2010s). Broad study findings and their caveats: The tumor nonsynonymous mutation count correlated with the number of expanded intratumoral alpha and beta TCRs.

Libraries were made using 5' RACE. The sequencer listed for this sample is NextSeq 500. TCRdb reanalyzed the raw reads on its own, using fastp at Q25 for trimming and MiXCR for clone calling, and kept in-frame beta chains. Entries are consolidated by CDR3 protein sequence, retaining the most common genes and DNA. This sample has roughly 4,000 distinct CDR3 sequences in its table, and 6.5% to 10% of those were observed once. Roughly 8.9% of the sample lies in the top ten. The time point label, read with the paper, signifies: sample taken at primary tumor resection. These receptors lack a known antigen. The sequenced sample was lung tumor tissue, obtained at surgery. These receptors all come from a male donor with early-stage non-small cell lung cancer.

By share, this clonotype counts as medium-sized. This rearrangement joins TRBV28 to TRBJ1-5, with unresolved D. With 6 bases removed from V and 6 bases from J, the gap between germline ends came to 15 bases. The CDR3 has 14 residues. Per the germline V gene, CDR1 is MDHEN and CDR2 is SYDVKM. The CDR3 is CASRGSGNGQPQHF. The CDR3 DNA is TGTGCCAGCAGGGGCAGCGGGAATGGTCAGCCCCAGCATTTT.

In its sample, this clonotype is medium-sized (0.01 to 0.1%). The V call is TRBV27, the J call TRBJ1-4; D is ambiguous. The germline V gene has CDR1 MNHEY and CDR2 SMNVEV (reference sequence). This CDR3 contains 13 residues. Trimming removed 5 bases from V and 5 bases from J, with 9 bases in between. The CDR3, as DNA: TGTGCCAGCAGTCCAAGCATAAATGAAAAACTGTTTTTT. It translates to CASSPSINEKLFF.

The chain couples TRBV20-1 to TRBJ2-5, with 7 bases identical to TRBD1. V was clipped by 8 bases and J by 1 base; unmatched bases: 4. Germline V lookup: CDR1 DFQATT, CDR2 SNEGSKA (reference sequence). The CDR3 contains 12 residues. CDR3 residues: CSSNRGQETQYF. CDR3 bases: TGCAGTTCCAACAGGGGCCAAGAGACCCAGTACTTC.

There are a few counts of this clonotype. This rearrangement joins TRBV6-2 or TRBV6-3 to TRBJ2-7; no reliable D call. The CDR3 contains 16 residues. Germline CDR1 MNHEY, CDR2 SVGEGT. Trimming took 0 bases from V and 3 from J, leaving 15 bases between them. Written as DNA, the CDR3 is TGTGCCAGCAGTTACTCTTTTGGCCGGCAACTCTACGAGCAGTACTTC. Translating it yields CASSYSFGRQLYEQYF.

Many counts were recorded for this clonotype. The chain employs TRBV21-1 and TRBJ2-7. TRBV21-1 is classified as a pseudogene. The CDR3 length is 21 residues. CDR3 nucleotide sequence: TGTGCCAGCAGCTCCCAGAGGTGGGTCGGAAGCGAACGATCTTGTTTCTACGAGCAGTACTTC. Translating it yields CASSSQRWVGSERSCFYEQYF.

By sample fraction, this clonotype is large (0.1 to 1%). This rearrangement joins TRBV12-3 or TRBV12-4 to TRBJ2-1; 9 nucleotides agree with TRBD2. Unmatched junction bases numbered 9, after V lost 5 bases and J lost 1 base. The CDR3 length is 17 residues. In DNA form, the CDR3 reads TGTGCCAGCAGTACTAGAGGACTAGCGCAGTCCTACAATGAGCAGTTCTTC. This translates into CASSTRGLAQSYNEQFF.

By proportion, this clonotype is medium-sized. The chain couples TRBV6-2 or TRBV6-3 to TRBJ2-2, with TRBD1 identical over 7 bases. Germline V gene lookup returns CDR1 MNHEY and CDR2 SVGEGT. With V trimmed by 8 bases and J by 4 bases, 7 bases remained unmatched. This CDR3 spans 14 amino acids. CDR3 in amino acids: CASLQGLVTGELFF. The CDR3 bases are TGTGCCAGCCTACAGGGGCTCGTCACCGGGGAGCTGTTTTTT.

By its share, this clonotype is medium-sized. V gene TRBV20-1 combines with J gene TRBJ2-7; 13 nucleotides agree with TRBD2. Germline CDR1 DFQATT, CDR2 SNEGSKA (reference sequence). J lost 0 bases, V lost 5 bases, and 4 bases had no gene match. The CDR3 contains 15 residues. CDR3 nucleotides: TGCAGTGCTGGGACTAGCGGGACGAGCTCCTACGAGCAGTACTTC. Its protein is CSAGTSGTSSYEQYF.

The chain employs TRBV9 and TRBJ2-5; D call uncertain. CDR3 size: 12 residues. Germline-derived CDR1 and CDR2 are SGDLS and YYNGEE. Trimming took off 4 bases at V and 5 bases at J, with 9 bases between the two ends. CDR3 protein: CASSSQGETQYF. In nucleotides, the CDR3 is TGTGCCAGCAGCTCACAAGGGGAGACCCAGTACTTC.

This chain connects TRBV28 to TRBJ1-2; no clear D gene. This CDR3 region has 13 residues. The germline V gene has CDR1 MDHEN and CDR2 SYDVKM. The V end lost 4 bases, the J end lost 3 bases, and 9 bases lay between the germline ends. The CDR3 sequence: CASSSPGYYGYTF. CDR3 DNA sequence: TGTGCCAGCAGTTCCCCGGGGTACTATGGCTACACCTTC.

With respect to this clonotype: A clone one base away is much larger, so this may be a read error. This chain uses TRBV6-2 or TRBV6-3 with TRBJ1-5; the match to TRBD1 covers 7 bases. The CDR3 runs to 15 residues. Germline V gene lookup returns CDR1 MNHEY and CDR2 SVGEGT. In DNA, the CDR3 is TGTACCAGCAGTTTTACAGGGGTGGGCAATCAGCCCCAGCATTTT. Translated, it gives CTSSFTGVGNQPQHF.

This clonotype ranks as medium-sized. V gene TRBV3-1 combines with J gene TRBJ2-2; 14 bases map to TRBD2. This CDR3 contains 16 residues. J was trimmed by 7 bases and V by 3 bases; bases with no gene match: 4. CDR1 is LGHDT and CDR2 is YNNKEL in the germline V gene (reference sequence). The CDR3 coding sequence is TGTGCCAGCAGCCAGCGGACTAGCGGGGGGATCGGGGAGCTGTTTTTT. Translated: CASSQRTSGGIGELFF.